This T cell receptor (beta chain) was observed in a study of identical twins. TCRdb reprocessed the 5' RACE reads with MiXCR, giving one entry per CDR3 protein. Of around 250,000 distinct CDR3 sequences in the sample, around 8% were seen once. Trimming took off 6 bases at V and 2 bases at J, with 15 bases between the two ends. CDR1 SGHDT and CDR2 YYEEEE come from the germline V gene. This CDR3 is built from 15 residues. This sample also belongs to another study, concerning yellow fever vaccine responses in identical twins.

This chain joins TRBV5-6 and TRBJ2-1; a weak D match, TRBD1 (5 bases). Specimen: CD8+ T cells sorted from blood. This clonotype was obtained from a woman aged 18-29 years in good health. CDR3 in amino acids: CASNPTPTAYNEQFF. As DNA, the CDR3 is TGTGCCAGCAACCCAACGCCGACAGCCTACAATGAGCAGTTCTTC.